This T cell receptor (beta chain) is drawn from a study of immune heterogeneity within non-small cell lung tumors. The germline V gene encodes CDR1 SGHDN and CDR2 FVKESK. Unmatched junction bases numbered 3, after V lost 4 bases and J lost 4 bases. The CDR3 loop spans 15 amino acids. The template for each sample was roughly 610 ng of genomic DNA, which had been extracted from bulk tumor tissue. In surgery, several biopsies were collected from each primary tumor at widely spaced sites. Samples came from untreated patients having curative surgery for newly diagnosed non-small cell lung cancer. Multiplex PCR relied on 32 V and 13 J primers to amplify TCR beta CDR3. MiXCR, applied by TCRdb to the multiplex PCR reads, yields one record per CDR3 protein. The table lists around 9,200 distinct CDR3 sequences, roughly 32% of them singletons.

Sequencing was carried out using lung tumor tissue. The genes are TRBV14 and TRBJ2-5; 13 positions agree with TRBD2. The clonotype comes from a man between 60 and 75 years old with non-small cell lung cancer. Here the CDR3 reads CASSLGLAGVETQYF. CDR3 DNA: TGTGCCAGCAGCCTTGGACTAGCGGGAGTAGAGACCCAGTACTTC.